These 25 T cell receptor beta chains were all obtained from the same sample, sequenced in a study of blood T cell repertoires in COVID-19. Clones were sequenced by immunoSEQ multiplex PCR, and TCRdb holds only the in-frame ones, with some missing. Of about 150,000 clones listed, roughly nine tenths were seen once; the top ten hold 3% to 4%. Sequenced sample: peripheral blood. The receptors were gathered from a woman between 65 and 79 years old with acute or convalescent COVID-19.

This clone was seen once. The chain recombines TRBV7-2 with TRBJ2-3, with D tentatively TRBD2 (7 bases). Trimming took off 5 bases at V and 1 base at J, with 19 bases between the two ends. CDR1 and CDR2 (germline): SGHTA, FQGNSA. The CDR3 has 17 residues. The CDR3 sequence is CASSPPGGGAGTDTQYF. In DNA form, the CDR3 reads TGTGCCAGCAGCCCCCCCGGAGGGGGGGCAGGCACAGATACGCAGTATTTT. The variable domain in full, with the rest retrieved from reference TRBV7-2 and TRBJ2-3, is GAGVSQSPSNKVTEKGKDVELRCDPISGHTALYWYRQSLGQGLEFLIYFQGNSAPDKSGLPSDRFSAERTGGSVSTLTIQRTQQEDSAVYLCASSPPGGGAGTDTQYFGPGTRLTVL.

This clone was seen more than once but under ten times. CDR3 loop: CASSERLVSSYEQFF. The CDR3 coding sequence is TGTGCCAGCAGTGAAAGGCTAGTGTCTTCGTATGAGCAGTTCTTC. The V call is TRBV2, the J call TRBJ2-1; D is uncertain. Germline V gives CDR1 SNHLY, CDR2 FYNNEI. CDR3 length: 15 residues. Trimming stripped 2 bases from V and 8 bases from J, with 16 bases between.

The chain is built from TRBV9 and TRBJ1-2; D not certain. Germline CDR1 and CDR2: SGDLS and YYNGEE. This CDR3 contains 14 residues. Trimming shortened V by 1 base and J by 2 bases, and 9 bases separated the two germline ends. Written as DNA, the CDR3 is TGTGCCAGCAGCGTACAGGTGAACAACTATGGCTACACCTTC. It specifies CASSVQVNNYGYTF.

The chain uses TRBV5-6 and TRBJ1-2; no clear D. Trimming took 2 bases from V and 4 from J, leaving 12 bases between them. This CDR3 is built from 14 residues. CDR1 SGHDT and CDR2 YYEEEE come from the germline V gene. The CDR3 nucleotides read TGTGCCAGCAGCTTACGAATGGAGAGCTATGGCTACACCTTC. The encoded protein is CASSLRMESYGYTF.

The chain links TRBV30 to TRBJ2-5; D might be TRBD2 (6 bases). The CDR3 covers 12 residues. V was trimmed by 4 bases and J by 5 bases, leaving 11 bases between them. Germline-derived CDR1 and CDR2 are GTSNPN and SVGIG (reference sequence). CDR3 bases: TGTGCCTGGACGTCCGGGAGCGAGACCCAGTACTTC. Encoded protein: CAWTSGSETQYF.

This sequence joins TRBV4-3 and TRBJ2-5, with D possibly being TRBD1 (5 bases). In germline, CDR1 is LGHNA, CDR2 YSLEER. The CDR3 sequence is 13 residues long. V was cut by 1 base and J by 4 bases, with 7 bases left in between. The CDR3 region has the DNA TGCGCCAGCAGCCAAGTTGGGGCAGAGACCCAGTACTTC. Its protein product is CASSQVGAETQYF.

The chain couples TRBV30 to TRBJ2-5; no clear D. The germline V gene has CDR1 GTSNPN and CDR2 SVGIG (reference sequence). V lost 3 bases and J 5 bases, leaving 16 bases between the germline ends. The CDR3 spans 14 residues. The CDR3, as DNA: TGTGCCTGGAGCCCGTCACTAAGATGGGAGACCCAGTACTTC. Its translation: CAWSPSLRWETQYF.

V and J are TRBV2 and TRBJ2-2, with a possible D match to TRBD2 (5 bases). Trimming took off 4 bases at V and 5 bases at J, with 17 bases between the two ends. Germline lookup yields CDR1 SNHLY and CDR2 FYNNEI. The CDR3 extends over 16 amino acids. As DNA, the CDR3 is TGTGCCAGCAGTGGGAGCGGAGTTAGGTATACCGGGGAGCTGTTTTTT. Amino acid sequence: CASSGSGVRYTGELFF.

J is TRBJ1-5 and V is TRBV19; D unclear. Trimming shortened V by 6 bases and J by 0 bases, and 12 bases separated the two germline ends. The germline V gene encodes CDR1 LNHDA and CDR2 SQIVND (reference sequence). This CDR3 is built from 15 residues. CDR3 amino acids: CASRLTEYSNQPQHF. In nucleotides, the CDR3 is TGTGCCAGTAGGTTAACAGAGTATAGCAATCAGCCCCAGCATTTT.

This clone was detected once. The chain is built from TRBV19 and TRBJ1-4, with 7 bases aligning to TRBD1. Germline V gene sequence: CDR1 LNHDA, CDR2 SQIVND (reference sequence). V gave up 4 bases and J gave up 7 bases; unmatched junction bases: 9. The CDR3 length is 15 residues. The CDR3 here is CASSTPTGRAEKLFF. CDR3 in DNA: TGTGCCAGTAGTACCCCGACAGGGCGGGCTGAAAAACTGTTTTTT.

The chain combines TRBV4-2 with TRBJ2-2, with TRBD2 matching over 10 bases. Per germline, CDR1 LGHNA and CDR2 YNFKEQ. There are 14 residues in the CDR3. Germline trimming cut 8 bases from V and 4 bases from J; bases unmatched to any gene: 4. This CDR3 reads CASDSGGPTGELFF. The CDR3 nucleotides are TGTGCCAGCGATAGCGGGGGGCCCACCGGGGAGCTGTTTTTT.

The chain couples TRBV18 to TRBJ2-7; D is perhaps TRBD1 (5 bases). Germline V gene sequence: CDR1 KGHSH, CDR2 LQKENI. Trimming took 6 bases from V and 2 from J, leaving 14 bases between them. The CDR3 is made up of 14 amino acids. CDR3 coding DNA: TGTGCCAGCTCGGTCCAGGGTATTCCCTACGAGCAGTACTTC. Translated, it gives CASSVQGIPYEQYF.

CDR3 bases: TGTGCCAGCAGCTTAGAAGCCGGACAGGGCCGGAATCAGCCCCAGCATTTT. This codes for CASSLEAGQGRNQPQHF. This chain connects TRBV7-6 to TRBJ1-5, with 8 bases aligning to TRBD1. V shed 1 base, J shed 4 bases, and the junction held 9 bases outside the gene matches. The germline V gene has CDR1 SGHVS and CDR2 FNYEAQ. This CDR3 comprises 17 residues.

V gene TRBV7-9 combines with J gene TRBJ1-2; no clear D gene. The CDR3 loop spans 16 amino acids. V dropped 2 bases and J dropped 0 bases, with 13 bases sitting between them. The germline V gene encodes CDR1 SEHNR and CDR2 FQNEAQ (reference sequence). In DNA, the CDR3 is TGTGCCAGCAGCTTATACTCGACAAGGACTAACTATGGCTACACCTTC. Translating gives CASSLYSTRTNYGYTF.

This chain connects TRBV7-9 to TRBJ2-1; 9 nucleotides agree with TRBD1. Trimming removed 6 bases from V and 5 bases from J; junction bases left unmatched: 11. Germline V gene lookup returns CDR1 SEHNR and CDR2 FQNEAQ (reference sequence). The CDR3 is made up of 16 amino acids. CDR3: CASSRHRDRVDNEQFF. The DNA for the CDR3 is TGTGCCAGCAGTCGCCATAGGGACAGGGTAGACAATGAGCAGTTCTTC.

V gene TRBV5-8 combines with J gene TRBJ1-5; D perhaps matches TRBD1 (5 bases). V was trimmed by 8 bases and J by 2 bases, leaving 11 bases between them. The CDR3 is 13 amino acids. Per the germline V gene, CDR1 is SGHTS and CDR2 is YDEGEE. CDR3 in amino acids: CARPGVRNQPQHF. DNA of the CDR3: TGTGCCAGACCGGGGGTGCGCAATCAGCCCCAGCATTTT.

The chain has TRBV2 and TRBJ2-5; no reliable D call. Trimming removed 6 bases at V and 5 bases at J, with 13 bases between. The CDR3 length is 13 residues. CDR1 is SNHLY and CDR2 is FYNNEI in the germline V gene. The CDR3 region has the DNA TGTGCCAGCAGCTCTGACACCATGGAGACCCAGTACTTC. It encodes CASSSDTMETQYF.

The chain is built from TRBV18 and TRBJ2-1; D is perhaps TRBD1 (6 bases). V gave up 5 bases and J gave up 7 bases, with 18 bases separating them. CDR1 KGHSH and CDR2 LQKENI come from the germline V gene. CDR3 length: 15 amino acids. Here the CDR3 reads CASSSLRDRGNEQFF. DNA of the CDR3: TGTGCCAGCTCATCGCTCCGAGATAGGGGGAATGAGCAGTTCTTC.

The gene calls are TRBV18 and TRBJ2-1; maybe TRBD2 (6 bases). Germline V lookup: CDR1 KGHSH, CDR2 LQKENI. The CDR3 length is 12 residues. Trimming shortened V by 6 bases and J by 9 bases, and 12 bases separated the two germline ends. This CDR3 is CASSRETVEQFF. In DNA form, the CDR3 reads TGTGCCAGCTCCCGGGAGACGGTTGAGCAGTTCTTC.

This chain joins TRBV9 and TRBJ1-3; maybe TRBD1 (5 bases). The germline V gene encodes CDR1 SGDLS and CDR2 YYNGEE. The CDR3 consists of 16 residues. V lost 8 bases to trimming and J lost 0 bases, with 18 bases between them. CDR3 coding DNA: TGTGCCAGTTCAGACAGACCCCGATCCTCTGGAAACACCATATATTTT. This translates into CASSDRPRSSGNTIYF.

This chain joins TRBV6-1 and TRBJ1-6, with a possible D match to TRBD1 (5 bases). The CDR3 consists of 15 residues. The germline CDR1 and CDR2 sequences are MNHNS and SASEGT. V dropped 1 base and J dropped 9 bases, with 13 bases sitting between them. The CDR3 loop is CASSEGAPRGSPLHF. The CDR3 region has the DNA TGTGCCAGCAGTGAAGGGGCACCAAGGGGTTCACCCCTCCACTTT.

V gene TRBV19 combines with J gene TRBJ1-1; D gene unclear. Trimming pared 3 bases from V and 3 bases from J, leaving 14 bases between. The CDR3 totals 15 residues. CDR1 is LNHDA and CDR2 is SQIVND in the germline V gene (reference sequence). The CDR3 protein is CASSMAWVRDTEAFF. DNA for the CDR3: TGTGCCAGTAGTATGGCGTGGGTGAGGGACACTGAAGCTTTCTTT.

The chain couples TRBV7-8 to TRBJ2-5; D possibly corresponds to TRBD1 (5 bases). V dropped 1 base and J dropped 5 bases, with 11 bases sitting between them. Germline values: CDR1 SGHVS, CDR2 FQNEAQ. This CDR3 contains 14 residues. The CDR3 DNA is TGTGCCAGCAGCTTAGTCGACAGCTGGGAGACCCAGTACTTC. Its protein product is CASSLVDSWETQYF. Drawing the rest from reference TRBV7-8 and TRBJ2-5, the complete variable domain is GAGVSQSPRYKVAKRGQDVALRCDPISGHVSLFWYQQALGQGPEFLTYFQNEAQLDKSGLPSDRFFAERPEGSVSTLKIQRTQQEDSAVYLCASSLVDSWETQYFGPGTRLLVL.

The V and J genes are TRBV7-2 and TRBJ2-4; 8 nucleotides line up with TRBD1. Germline CDR1 SGHTA, CDR2 FQGNSA. This CDR3 region has 15 residues. Unmatched junction bases numbered 12, after V lost 7 bases and J lost 7 bases. The CDR3 DNA reads TGTGCCAGCAACCTCGACAGGGGTTCGGGGAACATTCAGTACTTC. The encoded protein is CASNLDRGSGNIQYF.

This clone showed up just a few times. DNA of the CDR3: TGTGCCAGCAGCTTGGCAGGGGGCCGGCACACTGAAGCTTTCTTT. Translated: CASSLAGGRHTEAFF. The chain recombines TRBV5-6 with TRBJ1-1; 8 bases match TRBD1. The V segment lost 0 bases and the J segment 3 bases; nucleotides outside the gene matches: 4. Germline-derived CDR1 and CDR2 are SGHDT and YYEEEE. CDR3 size: 15 residues.